The next 25 T cell receptor beta chains were all read from a single sample in a study of technical replicates of blood from a handful of donors. The data were produced by immunoSEQ multiplex PCR, yet TCRdb's version contains in-frame clones alone and is incomplete. The sample yields 66,000 or so clones, around nine tenths seen once. Sequencing was done on a sample of PBMCs. The source is a human donor in good health. Some clones in this sample may be carry-over from other donors' samples.

The count of this clone is one. CDR3 residues: CSADSGETQYF. The CDR3 DNA reads as TGCAGTGCAGACTCTGGAGAGACCCAGTACTTC. The chain employs TRBV20-1 and TRBJ2-5; D not resolved. V lost 6 bases to trimming and J lost 4 bases, with 9 bases between them. The CDR3 sequence is 11 residues long. CDR1 and CDR2 (germline): DFQATT, SNEGSKA (reference sequence).

The chain is built from TRBV6-4 and TRBJ2-3, with TRBD1 matching over 11 bases. V was pared by 6 bases and J by 5 bases, with 7 bases of the junction left unmatched. CDR1 and CDR2 (germline): MRHNA, SNTAGT. The CDR3 runs 15 residues. The CDR3 region has the DNA TGTGCCAGCAGCGCCGGGACAGGGGGTGGAGATACGCAGTATTTT. Amino acids: CASSAGTGGGDTQYF.

The gene calls are TRBV11-3 and TRBJ2-5, with a possible D match to TRBD2 (6 bases). Germline-derived CDR1 and CDR2 are SGHNT and YENEEA. The germline V and J ends were trimmed by 1 base and 2 bases, with 8 bases remaining between them. This CDR3 comprises 14 residues. The CDR3, as DNA: TGTGCCAGCAGCTTAGGCGGGGCGCAAGAGACCCAGTACTTC. It codes for CASSLGGAQETQYF.

The chain links TRBV5-1 to TRBJ2-7; D is undetermined. This CDR3 has 11 amino acids. Trimming cost V 5 bases and J 4 bases, with 7 bases left between them. The germline V gene encodes CDR1 SGHRS and CDR2 YFSETQ. CDR3 nucleotides: TGCGCCAGCAGTGACATGTACGAGCAGTACTTC. Translated: CASSDMYEQYF.

The table lists this clone with many counts. The chain joins TRBV6-6 to TRBJ1-1; unclear D gene. Germline values: CDR1 MNHNY, CDR2 SVGAGI (reference sequence). The germline V and J ends were trimmed by 7 bases and 1 base, with 7 bases remaining between them. CDR3 length: 12 amino acids. CDR3 coding DNA: TGTGCCAGCAAAGAGGGGAACACTGAAGCTTTCTTT. It is translated as CASKEGNTEAFF.

The chain recombines TRBV7-9 with TRBJ2-3; a weak D match, TRBD1 (6 bases). V lost 1 base, J lost 2 bases, and 13 bases lay in between. The CDR3 is 16 amino acids. Germline CDR1 and CDR2: SEHNR and FQNEAQ (reference sequence). CDR3: CASSLVPGVPTDTQYF. CDR3 in DNA: TGTGCCAGCAGCTTAGTCCCAGGGGTACCCACAGATACGCAGTATTTT.

This clone has a single count. The V and J genes are TRBV11-1 and TRBJ2-1; a possible D gene is TRBD2 (5 bases). The V gene's germline CDR1 is SGHAT and CDR2 FQDESV (reference sequence). The V end was cut by 3 bases, the J end by 9 bases, with 18 bases between. This CDR3 is 15 amino acids long. Written as DNA, the CDR3 is TGTGCCAGCAGCTTGCCCGGGAAATCGGGTGCTGAGCAGTTCTTC. This translates into CASSLPGKSGAEQFF.

The chain is built from TRBV2 and TRBJ2-1, with D possibly matching TRBD2 (6 bases). Trimming took off 4 bases at V and 0 bases at J, with 10 bases between the two ends. In germline, CDR1 is SNHLY, CDR2 FYNNEI. The CDR3 contains 15 residues. CDR3 coding DNA: TGTGCCAGCAGTGGGACTATTAGCTCCTACAATGAGCAGTTCTTC. This gives the protein CASSGTISSYNEQFF.

The chain recombines TRBV19 with TRBJ1-3, with no clear D. The CDR3 consists of 13 residues. Germline CDR1 reads LNHDA; CDR2 reads SQIVND (reference sequence). Trimming left V 7 bases short and J 8 bases short, with 15 bases between. The CDR3 loop is CASTQSLAYTIYF. The DNA for the CDR3 is TGTGCCAGTACCCAAAGTCTCGCGTACACCATATATTTT.

Note on this clone: The same CDR3 is also encoded by other DNA sequences in this sample. The chain recombines TRBV5-1 with TRBJ2-1; 9 bases match TRBD2. The CDR3 is 14 amino acids. V gave up 4 bases and J gave up 4 bases; unmatched junction bases: 3. Per the germline V gene, CDR1 is SGHRS and CDR2 is YFSETQ. The DNA of the CDR3 is TGCGCCAGCAGCCCAGCGGGAGGTTACAATGAGCAGTTCTTC. It encodes CASSPAGGYNEQFF.

The chain joins TRBV5-4 to TRBJ2-1, with 9 nucleotides matching TRBD2. The CDR3 sequence is 19 residues long. V lost 3 bases and J lost 0; bases outside the gene matches: 13. Germline assignment: CDR1 SGHNT and CDR2 YYREEE (reference sequence). The chain's CDR3 is CASSYRKTSGRSSYNEQFF. CDR3 DNA: TGTGCCAGCAGCTACCGGAAAACTAGCGGGCGTAGCTCCTACAATGAGCAGTTCTTC.

The V and J genes are TRBV5-4 and TRBJ2-1; TRBD2 matches 10 bases. The germline V gene encodes CDR1 SGHNT and CDR2 YYREEE (reference sequence). The length of the CDR3 is 16 residues. J lost 6 bases, V lost 6 bases, and 12 bases had no gene match. This CDR3 reads CASTQDRTSGINEQFF. CDR3 bases: TGTGCCAGCACCCAGGATAGGACTAGCGGAATCAATGAGCAGTTCTTC.

The chain uses TRBV4-2 and TRBJ2-4, with 10 bases fitting TRBD2. From germline, CDR1 is LGHNA and CDR2 YNFKEQ. The V gene end was trimmed by 4 bases and the J gene end by 3 bases; junction bases not matched to a gene: 0. The CDR3 spans 14 residues. The CDR3 here is CASSRTSGKNIQYF. CDR3 nucleotide sequence: TGTGCCAGCAGCCGGACTAGCGGCAAAAACATTCAGTACTTC.

This clone was observed a few times. V and J are TRBV19 and TRBJ1-1; D is possibly TRBD1 (6 bases). This CDR3 has 13 amino acids. V was shortened by 5 bases and J by 0 bases, with 7 bases between the two germline ends. CDR1 LNHDA and CDR2 SQIVND come from the germline V gene (reference sequence). The CDR3 reads CASSGGMNTEAFF. CDR3 bases: TGTGCCAGTAGTGGGGGCATGAACACTGAAGCTTTCTTT.

This clone appeared a few times. The rearrangement uses TRBV19 and TRBJ2-1, with D unresolved. CDR1 is LNHDA, CDR2 SQIVND, per germline (reference sequence). CDR3 size: 16 residues. V was pared by 3 bases and J by 1 base, with 13 bases between. This chain's CDR3 is CASSMGDRPSYNEQFF. For the CDR3, the DNA is TGTGCCAGTAGTATGGGCGATCGTCCTTCCTACAATGAGCAGTTCTTC.

The rearrangement links TRBV10-3 to TRBJ2-3, with 7 nucleotides matching TRBD2. This CDR3 spans 16 amino acids. V trimming: 4 bases; J trimming: 4 bases; junction bases outside the gene matches: 11. CDR1 and CDR2 from the germline V gene are ENHRY and SYGVKD. In DNA, the CDR3 is TGTGCCATCAGTGTAACGGACCGGGGGGTGGCAGATACGCAGTATTTT. This gives the protein CAISVTDRGVADTQYF.

The V call is TRBV6-5, the J call TRBJ2-3, with 7 bases lining up with TRBD1. The CDR3 consists of 12 residues. Germline CDR1 and CDR2: MNHEY and SVGAGI. Unmatched junction bases numbered 2, after V lost 5 bases and J lost 6 bases. CDR3 region: CASSGTADTQYF. The CDR3 bases are TGTGCCAGCAGTGGGACAGCTGATACGCAGTATTTT.

CDR3 coding DNA: TGTGCCAGCAGCCCCGTAAAGCCGCGGGGAAATTCACCCCTCCACTTT. Protein product: CASSPVKPRGNSPLHF. The chain is built from TRBV14 and TRBJ1-6; the D is unclear. This CDR3 comprises 16 residues. The germline V gene has CDR1 SGHDN and CDR2 FVKESK. V lost 4 bases and J 7 bases, leaving 17 bases between the germline ends.

V and J are TRBV4-2 and TRBJ2-3; TRBD2 matches 9 bases. The length of the CDR3 is 16 residues. Germline trimming cut 1 base from V and 4 bases from J; bases unmatched to any gene: 6. Germline lookup yields CDR1 LGHNA and CDR2 YNFKEQ. In DNA, the CDR3 is TGTGCCAGCAGCCAAGGACGCTCTAGCGGGGCAGATACGCAGTATTTT. Translating gives CASSQGRSSGADTQYF.

The rearrangement joins TRBV27 to TRBJ2-2; 8 positions agree with TRBD2. The CDR3 consists of 16 residues. Trimming at V came to 10 bases and at J to 5 bases, leaving 15 bases not matched to a gene. Germline CDR1 MNHEY, CDR2 SMNVEV (reference sequence). CDR3 bases: TGTGCCACCCTACCACCCGAGCGGGAGAATACCGGGGAGCTGTTTTTT. Translation: CATLPPERENTGELFF.

The J gene is TRBJ2-7, the V gene TRBV7-9, with D tentatively TRBD2 (6 bases). Trimming shortened V by 1 base and J by 3 bases, and 13 bases separated the two germline ends. The CDR3 is made up of 15 amino acids. Germline CDR1 SEHNR, CDR2 FQNEAQ (reference sequence). The CDR3, as DNA: TGTGCCAGCAGCTTAGAGGAGGGACGGTTCTACGAGCAGTACTTC. Protein sequence: CASSLEEGRFYEQYF.

In this sample, this clone turned up once. The CDR3 protein is CASSELGTGAYEQYF. Here the CDR3 DNA reads TGTGCCAGCAGTGAATTAGGGACAGGGGCCTACGAGCAGTACTTC. The chain uses TRBV25-1 and TRBJ2-7; 10 positions agree with TRBD1. The trim removed 1 base at V and 2 bases at J, leaving 2 bases unmatched. Germline CDR1 and CDR2: MGHDK and SYGVNS. The CDR3 runs to 15 residues.

The chain carries TRBV7-2 and TRBJ2-1; D uncertain. The germline gives CDR1 SGHTA, CDR2 FQGNSA. CDR3 length equals 15 residues. The ends were cut back, 5 bases at V and 6 bases at J, with 17 bases in the middle. The CDR3 sequence: CASSARGPTGNEQFF. The CDR3 bases are TGTGCCAGCAGCGCGCGAGGCCCTACTGGCAATGAGCAGTTCTTC. The whole variable domain, filled in from reference TRBV7-2 and TRBJ2-1, reads GAGVSQSPSNKVTEKGKDVELRCDPISGHTALYWYRQSLGQGLEFLIYFQGNSAPDKSGLPSDRFSAERTGGSVSTLTIQRTQQEDSAVYLCASSARGPTGNEQFFGPGTRLTVL.

The chain carries TRBV7-2 and TRBJ2-3; 13 nucleotides align to TRBD2. The CDR3 is 16 residues long. Germline V gives CDR1 SGHTA, CDR2 FQGNSA. V gave up 4 bases and J gave up 5 bases; unmatched junction bases: 6. The CDR3 DNA reads TGTGCCAGCAGCTGGGCGACTAGCGGGGGGCAAGATACGCAGTATTTT. Translated, it gives CASSWATSGGQDTQYF.

The chain has TRBV5-1 and TRBJ2-7; maybe TRBD1 (5 bases). Germline-derived CDR1 and CDR2 are SGHRS and YFSETQ. Trimming took 0 bases from V and 4 from J, leaving 5 bases between them. The CDR3 loop spans 12 amino acids. The CDR3 DNA is TGCGCCAGCAGCTTGGAGGGGTACGAGCAGTACTTC. Translation: CASSLEGYEQYF. Filled out from reference TRBV5-1 and TRBJ2-7, the complete variable domain reads KAGVTQTPRYLIKTRGQQVTLSCSPISGHRSVSWYQQTPGQGLQFLFEYFSETQRNKGNFPGRFSGRQFSNSRSEMNVSTLELGDSALYLCASSLEGYEQYFGPGTRLTVT.